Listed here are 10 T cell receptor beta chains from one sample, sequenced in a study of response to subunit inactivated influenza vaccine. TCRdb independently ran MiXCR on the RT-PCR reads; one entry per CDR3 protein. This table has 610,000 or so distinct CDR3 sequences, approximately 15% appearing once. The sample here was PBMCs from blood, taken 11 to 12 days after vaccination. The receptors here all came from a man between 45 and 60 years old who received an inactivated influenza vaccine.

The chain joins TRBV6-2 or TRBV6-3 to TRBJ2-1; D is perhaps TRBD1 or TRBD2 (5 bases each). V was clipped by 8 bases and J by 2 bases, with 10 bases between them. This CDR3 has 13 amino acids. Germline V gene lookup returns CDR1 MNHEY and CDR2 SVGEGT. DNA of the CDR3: TGTGCCAGCGGTCGAGGGGCCTACAATGAGCAGTTCTTC. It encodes CASGRGAYNEQFF.

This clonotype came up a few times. This CDR3 reads CASITLPQGAYGYTF. In DNA form, the CDR3 reads TGTGCCAGCATCACTCTCCCACAGGGGGCCTATGGCTACACCTTC. The chain combines TRBV5-5 with TRBJ1-2; 9 bases map to TRBD1. Germline CDR1 and CDR2: SGHKS and YYEKEE (reference sequence). With V trimmed by 6 bases and J by 4 bases, 10 bases remained unmatched. The CDR3 spans 15 residues.

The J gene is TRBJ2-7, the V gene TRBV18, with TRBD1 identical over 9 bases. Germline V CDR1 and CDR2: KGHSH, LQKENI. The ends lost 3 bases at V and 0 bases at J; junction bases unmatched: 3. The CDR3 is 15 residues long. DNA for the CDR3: TGTGCCAGCTCACCCGGGACAGGGCCCTCCTACGAGCAGTACTTC. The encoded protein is CASSPGTGPSYEQYF.

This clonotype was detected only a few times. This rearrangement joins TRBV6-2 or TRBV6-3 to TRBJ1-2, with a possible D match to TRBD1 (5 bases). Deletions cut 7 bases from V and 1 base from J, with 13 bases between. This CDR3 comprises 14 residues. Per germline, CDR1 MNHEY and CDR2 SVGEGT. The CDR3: CASTLGTYNYGYTF. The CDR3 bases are TGTGCCAGCACGCTTGGGACGTATAACTATGGCTACACCTTC.

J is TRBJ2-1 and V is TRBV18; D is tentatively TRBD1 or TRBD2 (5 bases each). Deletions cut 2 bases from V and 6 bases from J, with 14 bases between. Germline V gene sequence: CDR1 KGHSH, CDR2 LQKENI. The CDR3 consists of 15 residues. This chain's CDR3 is CASSPSRGVLNEQFF. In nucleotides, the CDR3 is TGTGCCAGCTCACCATCCAGAGGGGTGCTCAATGAGCAGTTCTTC. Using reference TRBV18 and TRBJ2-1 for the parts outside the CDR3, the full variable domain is NAGVMQNPRHLVRRRGQEARLRCSPMKGHSHVYWYRQLPEEGLKFMVYLQKENIIDESGMPKERFSAEFPKEGPSILRIQQVVRGDSAAYFCASSPSRGVLNEQFFGPGTRLTVL.

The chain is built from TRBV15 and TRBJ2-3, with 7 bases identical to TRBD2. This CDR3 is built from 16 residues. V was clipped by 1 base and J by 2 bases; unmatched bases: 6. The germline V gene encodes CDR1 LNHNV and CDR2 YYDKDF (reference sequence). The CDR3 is CATSRGIAGHTDTQYF. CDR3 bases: TGTGCCACCAGCAGAGGTATAGCGGGCCACACAGATACGCAGTATTTT.

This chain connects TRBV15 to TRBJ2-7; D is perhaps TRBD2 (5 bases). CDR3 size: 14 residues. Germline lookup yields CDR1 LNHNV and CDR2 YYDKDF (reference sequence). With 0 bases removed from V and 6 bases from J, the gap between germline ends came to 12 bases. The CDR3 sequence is CATSRETSSSEQYF. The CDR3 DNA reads TGTGCCACCAGCAGAGAGACGTCTAGCAGCGAGCAGTACTTC.

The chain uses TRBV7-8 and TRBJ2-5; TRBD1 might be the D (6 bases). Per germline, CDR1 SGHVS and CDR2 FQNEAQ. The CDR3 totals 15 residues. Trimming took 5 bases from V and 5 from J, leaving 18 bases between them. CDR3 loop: CASSPTRGRVETQYF. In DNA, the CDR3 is TGTGCCAGCAGCCCGACCAGGGGACGGGTCGAGACCCAGTACTTC.

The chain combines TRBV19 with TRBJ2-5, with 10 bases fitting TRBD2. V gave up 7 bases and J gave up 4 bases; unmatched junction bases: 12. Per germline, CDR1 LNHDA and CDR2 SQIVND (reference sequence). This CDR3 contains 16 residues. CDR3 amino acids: CASTRSGGAALETQYF. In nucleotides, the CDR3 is TGTGCCAGTACCAGAAGCGGGGGGGCAGCTCTAGAGACCCAGTACTTC.

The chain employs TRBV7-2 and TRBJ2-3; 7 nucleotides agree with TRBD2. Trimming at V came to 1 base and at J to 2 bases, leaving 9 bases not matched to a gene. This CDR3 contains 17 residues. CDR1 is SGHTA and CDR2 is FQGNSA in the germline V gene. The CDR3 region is CASSLGGWGGLTDTQYF. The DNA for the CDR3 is TGTGCCAGCAGCTTAGGGGGATGGGGGGGTCTCACAGATACGCAGTATTTT.